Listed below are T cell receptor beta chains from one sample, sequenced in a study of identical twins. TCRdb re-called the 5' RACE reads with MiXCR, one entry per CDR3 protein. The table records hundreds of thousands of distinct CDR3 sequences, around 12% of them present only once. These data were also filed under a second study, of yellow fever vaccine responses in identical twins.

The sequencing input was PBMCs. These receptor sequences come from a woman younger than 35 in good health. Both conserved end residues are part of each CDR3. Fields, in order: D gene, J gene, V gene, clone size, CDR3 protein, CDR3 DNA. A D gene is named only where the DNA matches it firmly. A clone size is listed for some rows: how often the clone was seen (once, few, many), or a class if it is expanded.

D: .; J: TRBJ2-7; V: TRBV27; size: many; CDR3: CASSSRREQYF; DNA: TGTGCCAGCAGTTCAAGGCGCGAGCAGTACTTC
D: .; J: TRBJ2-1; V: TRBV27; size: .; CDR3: CASSAATGNEQFF; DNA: TGTGCCAGCAGTGCCGCGACAGGCAATGAGCAGTTCTTC
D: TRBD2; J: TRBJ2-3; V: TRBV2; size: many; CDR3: CASSEGLAGSTDTQYF; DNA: TGTGCCAGCAGTGAAGGACTAGCGGGGAGCACAGATACGCAGTATTTT
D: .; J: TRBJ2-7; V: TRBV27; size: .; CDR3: CASMQPGQPTRGAGVGEQYF; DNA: TGTGCCAGCATGCAACCGGGACAGCCCACGAGGGGGGCGGGAGTCGGCGAGCAGTACTTC
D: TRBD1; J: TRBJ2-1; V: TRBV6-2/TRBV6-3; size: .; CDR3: CASRQDRGPYNEQFF; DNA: TGTGCCAGCAGACAGGACAGGGGCCCCTACAATGAGCAGTTCTTC
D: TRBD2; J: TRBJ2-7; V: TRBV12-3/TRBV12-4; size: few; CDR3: CASSKLAGLNEQYF; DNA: TGTGCCAGCAGTAAACTAGCGGGACTGAACGAGCAGTACTTC
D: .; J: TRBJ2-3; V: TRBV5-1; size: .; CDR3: CASSLSALADTQYF; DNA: TGCGCCAGCAGCTTATCAGCGTTGGCAGATACGCAGTATTTT
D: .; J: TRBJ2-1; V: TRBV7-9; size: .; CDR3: CASSHPFLRVNEQFF; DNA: TGTGCCAGCAGCCACCCATTTTTAAGGGTCAATGAGCAGTTCTTC
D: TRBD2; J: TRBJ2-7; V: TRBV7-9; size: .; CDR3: CASSFVVAGGLGEQYF; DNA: TGTGCCAGCAGCTTTGTCGTAGCGGGAGGGCTGGGGGAGCAGTACTTC
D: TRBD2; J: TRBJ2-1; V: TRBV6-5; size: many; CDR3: CASNPTSGSGSEQFF; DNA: TGTGCCAGCAACCCAACTAGCGGGAGTGGGTCTGAGCAGTTCTTC
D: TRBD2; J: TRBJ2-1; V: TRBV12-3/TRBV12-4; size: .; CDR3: CASSFKGELAGGSSYNEQFF; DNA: TGTGCCAGCAGTTTCAAGGGCGAGTTGGCGGGAGGGAGCTCCTACAATGAGCAGTTCTTC
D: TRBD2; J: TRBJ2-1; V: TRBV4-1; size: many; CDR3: CASRTRYSGRAVREQFF; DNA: TGCGCCAGCAGAACAAGATATAGCGGGAGGGCCGTACGTGAGCAGTTCTTC
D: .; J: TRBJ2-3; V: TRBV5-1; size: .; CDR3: CASREGGSLDTQYF; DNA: TGCGCCAGCAGGGAGGGCGGGTCATTAGATACGCAGTATTTT
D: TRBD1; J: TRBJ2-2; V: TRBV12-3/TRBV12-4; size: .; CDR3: CASSLPGGGLSGELFF; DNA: TGTGCCAGCAGTTTACCAGGGGGCGGGTTAAGTGGGGAGCTGTTTTTT
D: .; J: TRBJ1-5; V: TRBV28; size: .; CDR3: CASSELGGKTNQPQHF; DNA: TGTGCCAGTTCCGAATTGGGGGGGAAGACCAATCAGCCCCAGCATTTT
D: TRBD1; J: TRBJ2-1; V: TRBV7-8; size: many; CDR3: CASSFTGTGSYNEQFF; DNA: TGTGCCAGCAGCTTTACCGGGACAGGATCCTACAATGAGCAGTTCTTC
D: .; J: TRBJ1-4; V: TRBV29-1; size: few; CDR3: CSVEVGEKLFF; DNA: TGCAGCGTTGAAGTAGGGGAAAAACTGTTTTTT
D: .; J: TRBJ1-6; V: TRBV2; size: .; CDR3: CASSWGVSSYNSPLHF; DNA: TGTGCCAGCAGCTGGGGGGTGAGCTCCTATAATTCACCCCTCCACTTT
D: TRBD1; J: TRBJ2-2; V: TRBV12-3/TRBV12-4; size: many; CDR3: CASRPGQGNTGELFF; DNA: TGTGCCAGCAGACCGGGACAGGGGAACACCGGGGAGCTGTTTTTT
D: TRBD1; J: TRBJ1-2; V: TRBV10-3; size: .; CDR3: CAIRTTGDYGYTF; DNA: TGTGCCATCAGAACGACAGGGGACTATGGCTACACCTTC
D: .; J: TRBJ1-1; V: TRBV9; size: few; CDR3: CASSPPQGLATEAFF; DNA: TGTGCCAGCAGCCCCCCACAGGGCCTGGCCACTGAAGCTTTCTTT
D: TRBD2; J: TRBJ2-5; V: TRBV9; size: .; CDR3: CASNRAGGMQETQYF; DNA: TGTGCCAGCAACCGAGCGGGAGGGATGCAAGAGACCCAGTACTTC
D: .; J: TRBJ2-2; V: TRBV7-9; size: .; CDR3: CASVKGGTGELFF; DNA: TGTGCCAGCGTCAAAGGGGGTACCGGGGAGCTGTTTTTT
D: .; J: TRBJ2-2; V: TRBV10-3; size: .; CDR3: CAISPTGSGTGELFF; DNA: TGTGCCATCAGTCCAACGGGGTCGGGCACCGGGGAGCTGTTTTTT
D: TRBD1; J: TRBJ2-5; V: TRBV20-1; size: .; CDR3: CSAPRDRGSQETQYF; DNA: TGCAGTGCTCCGCGGGACAGGGGATCCCAAGAGACCCAGTACTTC
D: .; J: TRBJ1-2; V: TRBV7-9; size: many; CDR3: CASSSQVSGYTF; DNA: TGTGCCAGCAGCTCGCAAGTTTCAGGCTACACCTTC
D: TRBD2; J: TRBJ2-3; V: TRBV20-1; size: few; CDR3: CSAPGLAFSFTDTQYF; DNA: TGCAGTGCTCCCGGACTAGCCTTCTCCTTCACAGATACGCAGTATTTT
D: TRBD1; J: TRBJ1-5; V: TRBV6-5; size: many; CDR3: CASSYTGAGEVPQHF; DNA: TGTGCCAGCAGTTACACAGGGGCGGGTGAAGTGCCCCAGCATTTT
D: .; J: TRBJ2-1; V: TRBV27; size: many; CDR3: CASSFRHEQFF; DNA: TGTGCCAGCAGTTTTAGGCATGAGCAGTTCTTC
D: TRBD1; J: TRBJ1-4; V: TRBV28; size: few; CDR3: CASSLSGQVIEKLFF; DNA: TGTGCCAGCAGTTTATCGGGACAGGTCATCGAAAAACTGTTTTTT
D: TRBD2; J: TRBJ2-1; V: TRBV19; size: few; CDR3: CASSILAGAGGEQFF; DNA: TGTGCCAGTAGTATACTAGCGGGGGCCGGGGGTGAGCAGTTCTTC